The 3 T cell receptor beta chains below were found in one sample sequenced in a study of blood T cell repertoires in COVID-19. Produced via immunoSEQ multiplex PCR; TCRdb's table is partial and in-frame only. The table has about 75,000 clones, roughly 70% seen once. Sequencing was carried out using peripheral blood. These receptors were taken from a human donor with acute or convalescent COVID-19. The donor label of this sample is uncertain.

The chain links TRBV30 to TRBJ1-1; the match to TRBD1 covers 7 bases. Germline V gives CDR1 GTSNPN, CDR2 SVGIG (reference sequence). The ends lost 3 bases at V and 1 base at J; junction bases unmatched: 2. CDR3 length: 13 amino acids. The DNA for the CDR3 is TGTGCCTGGAGACAGGGGTCGAACACTGAAGCTTTCTTT. It is translated as CAWRQGSNTEAFF.

This chain links TRBV5-1 with TRBJ2-7; perhaps TRBD1 as D (6 bases). The CDR3 runs to 14 residues. Trimming left V 0 bases short and J 4 bases short, with 11 bases between. Germline V gene data show CDR1 as SGHRS and CDR2 as YFSETQ. The CDR3, as DNA: TGCGCCAGCAGCTTGGGCAACCAGGGGTACGAGCAGTACTTC. It translates to CASSLGNQGYEQYF. The full variable domain, its missing parts supplied by reference TRBV5-1 and TRBJ2-7, is KAGVTQTPRYLIKTRGQQVTLSCSPISGHRSVSWYQQTPGQGLQFLFEYFSETQRNKGNFPGRFSGRQFSNSRSEMNVSTLELGDSALYLCASSLGNQGYEQYFGPGTRLTVT.

The rearrangement links TRBV28 to TRBJ2-7, with a tentative D call TRBD2 (5 bases). The length of the CDR3 is 14 residues. CDR1 is MDHEN and CDR2 is SYDVKM in the germline V gene. Trimming took off 2 bases at V and 7 bases at J, with 15 bases between the two ends. CDR3 sequence reads: CASSLRPRGYEQYF. The CDR3 region has the DNA TGTGCCAGCAGTTTACGGCCTAGAGGGTATGAGCAGTACTTC.